These 8 T cell receptor beta chains came from one sample sequenced in a study of control samples from healthy donors and cancer patients. Measured with immunoSEQ multiplex PCR; TCRdb has only the in-frame clones, and not every one. Of 100,000 to 150,000 clones in the sample, 92% were seen once. Sequenced sample: blood. All receptors come from a woman in her 50s in good health.

The CDR3 loop reads CASRKDSVVTNEKLFF. In DNA form, the CDR3 reads TGTGCCAGTAGGAAGGACTCCGTGGTTACTAATGAAAAACTGTTTTTT. The chain carries TRBV19 and TRBJ1-4; unclear D gene. V lost 6 bases, J lost 2 bases, and 16 bases lay in between. CDR3 length: 16 amino acids. The germline V gene has CDR1 LNHDA and CDR2 SQIVND (reference sequence).

The chain employs TRBV10-2 and TRBJ1-1; D is uncertain. The CDR3 has 11 amino acids. Germline V gene data show CDR1 as WSHSY and CDR2 as SAAADI. Trimming stripped 6 bases from V and 5 bases from J, with 7 bases between. The CDR3 loop reads CASRDVTEAFF. In DNA, the CDR3 is TGCGCCAGCAGGGATGTGACTGAAGCTTTCTTT.

This rearrangement joins TRBV2 to TRBJ2-1; D remains ambiguous. The germline V and J ends were trimmed by 11 bases and 8 bases, with 7 bases remaining between them. The germline V gene has CDR1 SNHLY and CDR2 FYNNEI. The CDR3 sequence is 9 residues long. CDR3 coding DNA: TGTGCCGGTTCGCATGAGCAGTTCTTC. Translated, it gives CAGSHEQFF.

CDR3: CASSSRGGNEQFF. DNA of the CDR3: TGTGCCAGCAGCTCGAGGGGCGGCAATGAGCAGTTCTTC. This chain uses TRBV5-4 with TRBJ2-1; D assignment may be TRBD1 or TRBD2 (5 bases each). V shed 3 bases and J shed 6 bases, with 10 bases lying between them. CDR1 and CDR2 (germline): SGHNT, YYREEE (reference sequence). CDR3 length equals 13 residues.

The V gene is TRBV3-1 (or the pseudogene TRBV3-2), the J gene TRBJ2-7; D might be TRBD1 (5 bases). V was clipped by 1 base and J by 2 bases, with 21 bases between them. The CDR3 totals 18 residues. Looked up from germline, CDR1 is LGHDT and CDR2 is YNNKEL (reference sequence). The CDR3 spells CASSQVGAGKSSTYEQYF. The DNA of the CDR3 is TGTGCCAGCAGCCAAGTCGGTGCAGGGAAGAGTAGTACCTACGAGCAGTACTTC.

The genes are TRBV4-1 and TRBJ2-7; 11 nucleotides agree with TRBD1. V shed 5 bases and J 2 bases; nucleotides not matched to a gene: 2. The V gene's germline CDR1 is MGHRA and CDR2 YSYEKL. The CDR3 length is 14 residues. This CDR3 is CASSKGQGAYEQYF. DNA of the CDR3: TGCGCCAGCAGCAAGGGACAGGGGGCCTACGAGCAGTACTTC.

This chain links TRBV7-8 with TRBJ1-4; D may be TRBD1 (6 bases). CDR1 and CDR2 from the germline V gene are SGHVS and FQNEAQ. Trimming took off 2 bases at V and 5 bases at J, with 12 bases between the two ends. The CDR3 sequence is 15 residues long. The CDR3 is CASSLSGGINEKLFF. The CDR3 DNA sequence: TGTGCCAGCAGCTTATCGGGGGGCATAAATGAAAAACTGTTTTTT. Full variable domain (remainder filled in from reference TRBV7-8 and TRBJ1-4): GAGVSQSPRYKVAKRGQDVALRCDPISGHVSLFWYQQALGQGPEFLTYFQNEAQLDKSGLPSDRFFAERPEGSVSTLKIQRTQQEDSAVYLCASSLSGGINEKLFFGSGTQLSVL.

CDR3 amino acids: CASSFSRSEAFF. DNA for the CDR3: TGTGCCAGCAGCTTTAGCAGGAGTGAAGCTTTCTTT. J is TRBJ1-1 and V is TRBV11-2; D call uncertain. Trimming removed 3 bases from V and 7 bases from J, with 9 bases in between. The CDR3 sequence is 12 residues long. From germline, CDR1 is SGHAT and CDR2 FQNNGV.